This T cell receptor (beta chain) was sequenced during a study of blood T cells in healthy people across ages. Regarding the study as a whole: Diversity estimates from one million T cells were considered underestimates.

The CDR3 totals 16 residues. The V and J ends lost 4 bases and 2 bases, in that order; junction bases with no gene match: 4. The germline V gene has CDR1 SGDLS and CDR2 YYNGEE. The use of a sample-barcoded 5' primer and a J-beta primer mix characterized a second PCR of about 7 to 12 cycles. Researchers report that each sample yielded at least 2.5 million CDR3-containing paired-end reads. TCRdb re-analysed the 5' RACE reads in MiXCR, keeping a single row per CDR3 protein. Of some 1.8 million distinct CDR3 sequences listed, approximately 39% are singletons. A word on this clonotype: Its target is unknown.

This sequence joins TRBV9 and TRBJ2-3, with 13 bases lining up with TRBD2. Sequenced material: blood. This receptor was identified in a human donor in good health. The CDR3 protein is CASSILAGGFTDTQYF. The CDR3 nucleotides are TGTGCCAGCAGCATACTAGCGGGGGGGTTCACAGATACGCAGTATTTT.